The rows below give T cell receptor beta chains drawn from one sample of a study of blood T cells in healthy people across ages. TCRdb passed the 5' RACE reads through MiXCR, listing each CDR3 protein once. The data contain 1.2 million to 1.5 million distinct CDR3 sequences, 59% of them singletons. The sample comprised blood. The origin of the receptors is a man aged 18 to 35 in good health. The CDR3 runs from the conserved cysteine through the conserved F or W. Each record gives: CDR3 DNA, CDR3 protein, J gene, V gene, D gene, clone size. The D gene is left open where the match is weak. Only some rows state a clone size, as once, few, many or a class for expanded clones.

TGTGCCACCAGCATTAGACTAGGCAGCAATGAGCAGTTCTTC,CATSIRLGSNEQFF,TRBJ2-1,TRBV15,.,.
TGTGCCAGCAGTTACTCGCCGACAGGGTACACAGATACGCAGTATTTT,CASSYSPTGYTDTQYF,TRBJ2-3,TRBV6-6,TRBD1,few
TGTGCCAGCAGCCAAGATTATGTCAGGACCGGGGAGCTGTTTTTT,CASSQDYVRTGELFF,TRBJ2-2,TRBV14,.,.
TGCAGTGCCCGAGGGCAGGGATCGAGTGGCTACACCTTC,CSARGQGSSGYTF,TRBJ1-2,TRBV20-1,.,.
TGCAGTGCTAGAGAACTAATGAGGGGCCAGGGACTAGCGGGATGTTACTACACCGGGGAGCTGTTTTTT,CSARELMRGQGLAGCYYTGELFF,TRBJ2-2,TRBV20-1,TRBD2,.
TGTGCCACCAGTGATGGGGGGGAAGAGACCCAGTACTTC,CATSDGGEETQYF,TRBJ2-5,TRBV24-1,TRBD2,.
TGTGCCAGCAGCTTGGATCTAGAAAGCCACAATGAGCAGTTCTTC,CASSLDLESHNEQFF,TRBJ2-1,TRBV5-5,.,.
TGTGCCAGCAGCTTAGGCCTACTAGCAAGTCGCACAGATACGCAGTATTTT,CASSLGLLASRTDTQYF,TRBJ2-3,TRBV7-8,.,.
TGTGCCAGCAGTCCCTCCCCAGGCTACGAGCAGTACTTC,CASSPSPGYEQYF,TRBJ2-7,TRBV28,.,few
TGTGCCAGCAGCCAAGCGGAGGGCGCGAGGACTAATGAAAAACTGTTTTTT,CASSQAEGARTNEKLFF,TRBJ1-4,TRBV3-1,.,.
TGTGCCAGCAGTGAGCGGGCCCCCTACAATGAGCAGTTCTTC,CASSERAPYNEQFF,TRBJ2-1,TRBV2,.,.
TGTGCCAGCAGCCCCGGGTTCCAATCCAATGAGCAGTTCTTC,CASSPGFQSNEQFF,TRBJ2-1,TRBV7-9,.,.
TGTGCCACCAGTGATTTGGTTCTCTCTCCGGATACGCAGTATTTT,CATSDLVLSPDTQYF,TRBJ2-3,TRBV24-1,.,few
TGTGCCAGCAGCCAAGTAGAACACCCCAATTCCTACGAGCAGTACTTC,CASSQVEHPNSYEQYF,TRBJ2-7,TRBV3-1,.,few
TGCGCCATGTCCGGGACAGGGGATAAGGAGCCCCAGCATTTT,CAMSGTGDKEPQHF,TRBJ1-5,TRBV5-1,TRBD1,.
TGCGCCAGCAGGCCGGGTCCGGGAATCCACGAGCAGTACTTC,CASRPGPGIHEQYF,TRBJ2-7,TRBV4-1,.,.
TGCGCCAACAAAAGAGACGGGATGAACACTGAAGCTTTCTTT,CANKRDGMNTEAFF,TRBJ1-1,TRBV5-1,.,few
TGTGCCAGCAGTGAATCCGGTCAGTATTTT,CASSESGQYF,TRBJ2-3,TRBV25-1,.,.
TGTGCTAGTGGTTCCCCCGACGGTAATGTCTACGAGCAGTACTTC,CASGSPDGNVYEQYF,TRBJ2-7,TRBV12-5,.,.
TGTGCCAGCAGAGAACAGGGTGGAAATCAGCCCCAGCATTTT,CASREQGGNQPQHF,TRBJ1-5,TRBV12-3/TRBV12-4,.,.
TGTGCCAGCAGCTCCCGACTAGCGGTGTACAATGAGCAGTTCTTC,CASSSRLAVYNEQFF,TRBJ2-1,TRBV7-2,TRBD2,few
TGTGCCACCAGTGATTTTCGTGGGACAGGGGACACCGGGGAGCTGTTTTTT,CATSDFRGTGDTGELFF,TRBJ2-2,TRBV24-1,TRBD1,.
TGTGCCAGCAGAATGAGCGGAACCACCACAGATACGCAGTATTTT,CASRMSGTTTDTQYF,TRBJ2-3,TRBV6-2/TRBV6-3,.,few
TGCGCCAGCAGTGAATTAAGGACTAGCGGGAGCACAGATACGCAGTATTTT,CASSELRTSGSTDTQYF,TRBJ2-3,TRBV10-2,TRBD2,few
TGCAGTGCTAGAGTAGTGGCCTACGAGCAGTACTTC,CSARVVAYEQYF,TRBJ2-7,TRBV20-1,.,few
TGCGCCAGCAGTGAGTGGGGGGGAAAAAACATTCAGTACTTC,CASSEWGGKNIQYF,TRBJ2-4,TRBV10-2,TRBD2,.
TGCGCCAGCAGCTTGTACCAGGGCGCCACAGATACGCAGTATTTT,CASSLYQGATDTQYF,TRBJ2-3,TRBV5-1,.,few
TGTGCCAGCAGTTCCTCCTTCGAGTCGGGGTGGGGGACCCAGTACTTC,CASSSSFESGWGTQYF,TRBJ2-5,TRBV27,.,.
TGTGCCAGCAGTGCCGACAGGAGGGAGTCCTACGAGCAGTACTTC,CASSADRRESYEQYF,TRBJ2-7,TRBV25-1,.,.
TGCGCCAGCAGTTATCTGACTAGCGGGAGTGGAAATGAGCAGTTCTTC,CASSYLTSGSGNEQFF,TRBJ2-1,TRBV5-1,TRBD2,few
TGTGCCAGCAGCCAAGATGGGTCCGGGAGAGGTTACAATGAGCAGTTCTTC,CASSQDGSGRGYNEQFF,TRBJ2-1,TRBV3-1,.,few
TGTGCCAGTAGTCATGGGCCAGAGACCCAGTACTTC,CASSHGPETQYF,TRBJ2-5,TRBV19,.,.
TGCGCCAGCAGCCCTGCGGCTAGCGGGACTTACGAGCAGTACTTC,CASSPAASGTYEQYF,TRBJ2-7,TRBV4-1,TRBD2,.
TGTGCCACCAGCGGAGGACCCTACAATGAGCAGTTCTTC,CATSGGPYNEQFF,TRBJ2-1,TRBV15,.,few
TGTGCCAGCAGCTTATATCCGGGAGGGAGCACAGATACGCAGTATTTT,CASSLYPGGSTDTQYF,TRBJ2-3,TRBV11-2,TRBD2,.
TGCGCCAGCAGTGAACTAGCGAGTACCTACGAGCAGTACTTC,CASSELASTYEQYF,TRBJ2-7,TRBV10-2,TRBD2,.
TGTGCCAGCAGTTACGGGTCGGGGGGGCGCGGTCATACGCAGTATTTT,CASSYGSGGRGHTQYF,TRBJ2-3,TRBV6-6,TRBD2,.
TGCAGCGTTGAAGATGACCGCCCCTACGAGCAGTACTTC,CSVEDDRPYEQYF,TRBJ2-7,TRBV29-1,.,few
TGTGCCAGTAAAAAGGGGGACCCACTGAACGAGCAGTACTTC,CASKKGDPLNEQYF,TRBJ2-7,TRBV6-6,.,.
TGTGCCAGCAGTTTAGAGGGAAACTACAATGAGCAGTTCTTC,CASSLEGNYNEQFF,TRBJ2-1,TRBV27,.,few
TGTGCCAGCGCCCTAGCGGGGACAGGGGATTCGGGCGAGCAGTACTTC,CASALAGTGDSGEQYF,TRBJ2-7,TRBV9,.,.
TGTGCCAGCACGAGGGGGACAGCCTACAATGAGCAGTTCTTC,CASTRGTAYNEQFF,TRBJ2-1,TRBV6-8,TRBD1,few
TGCGCCAGCAGCCCGACTAGTTACTCCTACGAGCAGTACTTC,CASSPTSYSYEQYF,TRBJ2-7,TRBV4-3,.,few
TGCAGTGCTAGAGCTTATGACTCGTGGGGCTACACCTTC,CSARAYDSWGYTF,TRBJ1-2,TRBV20-1,.,.
TGCAGCGCCCGGGGCAAGGGGGCTGGTGGCTACACCTTC,CSARGKGAGGYTF,TRBJ1-2,TRBV29-1,TRBD1,few
TGTGCCAGCAGTTTATTGTCGGGGGAGTACAATGAGCAGTTCTTC,CASSLLSGEYNEQFF,TRBJ2-1,TRBV27,.,few
TGCGCCAGCAGTCAAGATTACGGGAGCTCCTACGAGCAGTACTTC,CASSQDYGSSYEQYF,TRBJ2-7,TRBV4-3,.,few
TGTGCCAGCACTCTTATGACTAACTCCTACGAGCAGTACTTC,CASTLMTNSYEQYF,TRBJ2-7,TRBV2,.,.
TGCGCCAGCAGGGCCAGCGACAGCAATCAGCCCCAGCATTTT,CASRASDSNQPQHF,TRBJ1-5,TRBV5-1,.,.
TGTGCCAGCAGCCCTCAGGGGGCCCAGGGGTATGGCTACACCTTC,CASSPQGAQGYGYTF,TRBJ1-2,TRBV4-2,TRBD1,few
TGCAGTGCTGAGGCGGGACTAGCGGGGGGGACAAGCACAGATACGCAGTATTTT,CSAEAGLAGGTSTDTQYF,TRBJ2-3,TRBV20-1,TRBD2,once
TGCAGTGCTTGGACTAGCGGGAGGGGGTCCGGGGAGCTGTTTTTT,CSAWTSGRGSGELFF,TRBJ2-2,TRBV20-1,TRBD2,few
TGCAGTGCTCCTCTCCAGGGAGTCTACGAGCAGTACTTC,CSAPLQGVYEQYF,TRBJ2-7,TRBV20-1,.,once
TGTGCCAGCAGCTTACCATCTAGCGGGAGTGGGTACAATGAGCAGTTCTTC,CASSLPSSGSGYNEQFF,TRBJ2-1,TRBV7-9,TRBD2,.
TGTGCCAGCAGCCAATGGCCAGGGATTATCTGGGAGCAGTTCTTC,CASSQWPGIIWEQFF,TRBJ2-1,TRBV14,.,.